The present T cell receptor (beta chain) was sequenced within a study of blood T cell repertoires in COVID-19. Overall study context: T cells, B-cell-depleted T cells, or PBMCs supplied cDNA or gDNA.

The table came from immunoSEQ multiplex PCR; TCRdb's copy has only in-frame clones and leaves some out. Of 150,000 to 170,000 clones in the sample, about 85% were seen once. CDR3 length: 13 amino acids. Trimming removed 2 bases at V and 8 bases at J, with 12 bases between. Germline V lookup: CDR1 KGHSH, CDR2 LQKENI. The chain uses TRBV18 and TRBJ1-1; tentative D call: TRBD1 (5 bases). This sequence originates from a man in his 60s with COVID-19, enrolled during active disease. What was sequenced was peripheral blood. The CDR3 reads CASSPNLGEEAFF. The CDR3 nucleotides are TGTGCCAGCTCACCAAACCTAGGGGAAGAAGCTTTCTTT.